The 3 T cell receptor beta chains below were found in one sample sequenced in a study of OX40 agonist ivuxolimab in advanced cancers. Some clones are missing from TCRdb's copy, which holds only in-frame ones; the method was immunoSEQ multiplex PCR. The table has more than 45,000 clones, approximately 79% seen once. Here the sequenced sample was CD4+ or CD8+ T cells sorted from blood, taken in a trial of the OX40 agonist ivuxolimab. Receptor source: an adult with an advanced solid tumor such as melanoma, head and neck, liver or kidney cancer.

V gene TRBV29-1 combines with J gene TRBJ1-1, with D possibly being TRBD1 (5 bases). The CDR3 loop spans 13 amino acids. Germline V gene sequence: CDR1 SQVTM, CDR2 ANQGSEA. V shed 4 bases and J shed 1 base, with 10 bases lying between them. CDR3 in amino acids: CSVGRVPNTEAFF. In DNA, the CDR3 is TGCAGCGTTGGCAGGGTTCCGAACACTGAAGCTTTCTTT.

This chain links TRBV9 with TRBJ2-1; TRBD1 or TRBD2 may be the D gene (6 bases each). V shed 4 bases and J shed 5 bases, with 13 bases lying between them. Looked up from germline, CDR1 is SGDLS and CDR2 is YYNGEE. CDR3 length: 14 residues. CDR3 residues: CASSRGQPDNEQFF. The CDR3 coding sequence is TGTGCCAGCAGCCGGGGGCAGCCCGACAATGAGCAGTTCTTC.

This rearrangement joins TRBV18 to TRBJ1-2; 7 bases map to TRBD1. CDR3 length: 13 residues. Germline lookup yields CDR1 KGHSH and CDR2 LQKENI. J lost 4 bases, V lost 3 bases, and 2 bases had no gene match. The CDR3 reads CASSPDRVYGYTF. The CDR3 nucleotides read TGTGCCAGCTCACCCGACAGGGTCTATGGCTACACCTTC.